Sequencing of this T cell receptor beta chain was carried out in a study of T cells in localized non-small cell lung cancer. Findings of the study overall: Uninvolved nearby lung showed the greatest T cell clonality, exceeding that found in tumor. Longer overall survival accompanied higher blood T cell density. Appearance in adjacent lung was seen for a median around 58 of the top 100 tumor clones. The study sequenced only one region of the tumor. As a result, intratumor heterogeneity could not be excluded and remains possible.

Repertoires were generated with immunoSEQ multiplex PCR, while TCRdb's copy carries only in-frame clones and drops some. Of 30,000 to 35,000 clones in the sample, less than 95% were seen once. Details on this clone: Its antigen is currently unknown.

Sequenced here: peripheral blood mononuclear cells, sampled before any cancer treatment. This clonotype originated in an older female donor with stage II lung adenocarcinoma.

The CDR3: CASSVDRVRNEQFF. CDR3 coding DNA: TGTGCCAGCAGTGTAGACAGGGTGCGAAATGAGCAGTTCTTC. V gene TRBV25-1 combines with J gene TRBJ2-1; TRBD1 agrees at 7 bases. The ends lost 4 bases at V and 7 bases at J; junction bases unmatched: 7. Germline V gene data show CDR1 as MGHDK and CDR2 as SYGVNS. This CDR3 is built from 14 residues. Looking up the rest from reference TRBV25-1 and TRBJ2-1 gives the full variable domain: EADIYQTPRYLVIGTGKKITLECSQTMGHDKMYWYQQDPGMELHLIHYSYGVNSTEKGDLSSESTVSRIRTEHFPLTLESARPSHTSQYLCASSVDRVRNEQFFGPGTRLTVL.